This T cell receptor beta chain was captured in a study of early T cells in non-severe SARS-CoV-2 infection (dated by TCRdb to about 2021). Regarding the research as a whole: Because TCR sequencing relied on bulk RNA taken from unsorted whole blood, pairing of alpha and beta chains was not possible. Broad study findings and their caveats: VDJdb matching was skewed toward anti-spike CD8 responses and likely underestimated virus-specific expansions by missing private and CD4 specificities.

A case-control design nested within a healthcare worker cohort in London, UK, was used, with weekly nasopharyngeal swab PCR tests and blood sampling performed. Healthcare workers were enrolled in the week of the UK lockdown, from 23 to 31 March 2020, and were followed every week for up to about 15 weeks. A word on this clonotype: No antigen is known for it. It has no much larger one-base neighbor in the sample; base qualities were not kept.

Trimming leaves V shorter by 0 bases and J shorter by 0 bases, with the junction holding 4 bases beyond the gene matches. Inclusive of the bounding cysteine and phenylalanine, the CDR3 is 17 residues long. Only the CDR3 region is kept as DNA, spanning 51 bases read in frame from base 1. The CDR1 and CDR2 encoded by the germline V gene (reference sequence) are SGHNT and YYREEE. The method behind the library was 5' RACE. TCRdb shows the sequencer as NextSeq 500. To correct for sequencing error and PCR bias, the TCR library protocol tagged individual cDNA molecules with unique molecular identifiers. Both TCR alpha and beta chains were sequenced, and tight co-correlation was observed between alpha and beta sequence abundances in each sample. Per the source publication's procedure: Decombinator V4 was used to annotate TCR sequences for V gene, J gene and CDR3. Expanded TCRs were defined as changing significantly between any two time points under a Poisson model with p below 0.0001. TCR abundances were normalised to the total number of TCRs sequenced per sample and were expressed as counts per million. MAIT TCRs were defined by TRAV1-2 paired with TRAJ12, TRAJ20 or TRAJ33, and iNKT TCRs by TRAV10 paired with TRAJ18. A search of VDJdb, accessed on 1 November 2021, was run for TCRs annotated to CMV, EBV and SARS-CoV-2, with TCRs annotated for multiple antigens excluded. TCRdb itself trimmed the public reads at Q25 with fastp, ran MiXCR and retained productive beta chains. Here each entry gathers all rows of one CDR3 protein and keeps the most common genes and DNA. The V and J calls and clone size are TCRdb's, not the authors'. Counted in this sample were 49,000 or so distinct CDR3 sequences; around 6.5% of them appeared once. Of the sample, 2.5% to 3% is held by the ten largest clones.

The chain is made from TRBV5-4 and TRBJ2-7; 12 bases in between match TRBD2. The receptor's source is an adult who was a healthcare worker with PCR-confirmed SARS-CoV-2 infection or an uninfected control (not recorded which). Specimen: whole blood, collected at baseline. The CDR3 region reads CASSLGLAGESSYEQYF. At the DNA level, the sequence is TGTGCCAGCAGCTTGGGACTAGCGGGGGAGAGCTCCTACGAGCAGTACTTC.